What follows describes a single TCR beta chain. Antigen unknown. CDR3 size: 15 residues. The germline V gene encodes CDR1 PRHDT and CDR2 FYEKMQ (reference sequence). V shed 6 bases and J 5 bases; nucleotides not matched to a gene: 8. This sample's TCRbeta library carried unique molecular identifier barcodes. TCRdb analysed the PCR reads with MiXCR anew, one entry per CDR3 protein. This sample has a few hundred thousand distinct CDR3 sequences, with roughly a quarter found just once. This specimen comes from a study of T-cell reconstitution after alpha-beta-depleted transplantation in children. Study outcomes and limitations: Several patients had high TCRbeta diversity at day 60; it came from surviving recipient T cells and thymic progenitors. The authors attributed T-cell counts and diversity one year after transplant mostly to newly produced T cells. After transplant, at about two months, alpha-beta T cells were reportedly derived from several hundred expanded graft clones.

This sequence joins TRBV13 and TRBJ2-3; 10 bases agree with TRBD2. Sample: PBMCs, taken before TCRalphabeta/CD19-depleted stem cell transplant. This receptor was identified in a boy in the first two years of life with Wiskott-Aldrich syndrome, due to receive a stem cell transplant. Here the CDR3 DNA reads TGTGCCAGCAGACAACCGGGACTAGCGAAAGATACGCAGTATTTT. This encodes CASRQPGLAKDTQYF.